The present T cell receptor (beta chain) was sequenced within a study of T cell responses to AZD1222 COVID-19 vaccine. The study's findings and limits: The donors showed a predominance of white British ancestry and of females, with possible underestimation of clonal diversity.

As regards this clone: Antigen: not known.

Some clones are missing from TCRdb's copy, which holds only in-frame ones; the method was immunoSEQ multiplex PCR. The sample contains approximately 150,000 clones, roughly 92% of which appear only once. The CDR3 extends over 15 amino acids. V lost 5 bases to trimming and J lost 5 bases, with 18 bases between them. CDR1 is LNHNV and CDR2 is YYDKDF in the germline V gene (reference sequence). This sample comprised peripheral blood, obtained 28 days after the second AZD1222 dose. The chain recombines TRBV15 with TRBJ1-1, with TRBD1 as a possible D gene (6 bases). The clonotype originates from an adult who received the AZD1222 COVID-19 vaccine. This CDR3 reads CATSRPGQGNTEAFF. CDR3 DNA sequence: TGTGCCACCAGCCGGCCCGGGCAGGGGAATACTGAAGCTTTCTTT.